This T cell receptor beta chain was found in a study of T cell responses to AZD1222 COVID-19 vaccine (dated by TCRdb to the early 2020s). Context from the whole study: A total of approximately 250 trial participants underwent TCR sequencing, of whom about 210 had received two doses of AZD1222 and some 25 had received two doses of the MenACWY control vaccine. Trial participants were enrolled by age into subgroups of 18-55, 56-69 and 70-plus years, and around 150, 29 and 61 TCR-sequenced participants, respectively, were included in these subgroups.

What the study reported, not specific to this receptor: The whole spike protein was spanned by vaccine-associated CD4 TCRs, and dominant responses were seen in regions 160-218 and 743-854. Participants were mostly white British and included more females than males, and it was suggested by the authors that clonal diversity may have been underestimated. The 56-69-year group was small, and its depth increase did not reach significance, likely because of low power. Because no day 14 peak-response samples were available, repertoires were characterized only after the peak T cell response. Reportedly, close to half of the unique spike-specific TCRs recognized epitopes lying outside the regions that are mutated in the B.1.351 and B.1.1.7 variants. A significant rise in spike-specific TCR breadth and depth was observed after two AZD1222 doses relative to day 0 and relative to MenACWY recipients. Conclusions about previously exposed vaccinees are limited because only five to seven AZD1222 recipients were SARS-CoV-2 seropositive at baseline.

Points on this clone: The clone's antigen remains unknown. No base quality information exists; no much larger clone differs at one position.

The CDR3 regions of human TCRbeta chains were analyzed by immunosequencing. Under the source paper's analysis protocol: Repertoire TCRs were checked for matches against a reference library of SARS-CoV-2-specific TCRs that had been generated using the MIRA antigen-specificity platform. Breadth was defined as the fraction of unique TCRs that were SARS-CoV-2-associated, and depth was defined as the fraction of total T cells that were SARS-CoV-2-associated. Each spike-specific TCR was assigned to its reactive spike region and to a CD4 or CD8 class using the MIRA data. Log10-transformed breadth and depth values were compared by one-way ANOVA with Sidak's multiple comparisons tests. Drawn from immuneACCESS, this table holds only the in-frame rearrangements with V and J called that TCRdb kept. Clones are partly lost; checked studies trace under half to an unresolved V gene and leave the rest unexplained. Clone size and V and J calls were adopted from that table, with D and trimming inferred from the DNA. In this sample the table shows roughly 13,000 clones, more than 80% of which occur a single time. The ten largest make up roughly two fifths of the sample.

This specimen's time point label, interpreted: about 28 days (+/-7) after the second vaccine dose. AZD1222 recipients given second doses at about 4 weeks or at about 12 weeks were pooled, since spike-specific TCR depth and breadth were not found to differ between the two schedules. Vaccinee samples came from UK trials COV001 and COV002, including a single-blind randomized controlled phase 2/3 trial of AZD1222 (ChAdOx1 nCoV-19) in healthy adults. For TCRbeta chain sequencing, PBMC samples from trial participants were taken at day 0 and at day 28 after the second dose. Sequencing used peripheral blood, obtained 28 days after the second AZD1222 dose. This sequence originates from an adult who received the AZD1222 COVID-19 vaccine.

The bases are TGTGCCAGCAGTACTACAGGGGCAGGTACTGAAGCTTTCTTT. It translates as CASSTTGAGTEAFF. This chain joins TRBV6-5 to TRBJ1-1, with 7 bases aligning to TRBD1. For this chain, trimming is 5 bases at the V end and 5 bases at the J end, and the number of junction bases without a gene match is 8. The CDR3 measures 14 amino acids from cysteine to phenylalanine. Only the CDR3 region is kept as DNA, spanning 42 bases read in frame from base 1. The germline V gene sets CDR1 to MNHEY and CDR2 to SVGAGI.